This is a list of T cell receptor beta chains from one sample in a study of cytomegalovirus exposure and HLA in healthy donors. The data were produced by immunoSEQ multiplex PCR, yet TCRdb's version contains in-frame clones alone and is incomplete. The sample contains 150,000 to 200,000 clones, just under 80% of which appear only once. Sequences were obtained from PBMCs. These receptors came from a woman aged 50 to 65 in good health and CMV-seropositive. The CDR3 runs from the conserved cysteine through the conserved F or W. Not all rows give a size; the values are once, few, many and, for expanded clones, a class.

TRBV6-1 - CASSALTGEGQPQHF
TRBV19 once CASTQRAGETQYF
TRBV5-1 - CASSWGTSGVSGELFF
TRBV6-6 - CASSPRMANYGYTF
TRBV7-9 - CASSLGTTTDTQYF
TRBV6-1 - CASSESGDRGLRQPQHF
TRBV19 - CASSIGGHSGYNEKLFF
TRBV4-1 - CASSQDGRPRGNEQYF
TRBV19 - CASSSTVRPGNTIYF
TRBV7-9 - CASSFLERNTEAFF
TRBV5-1 - CASSFGQGVTDTQYF
TRBV6-5 - CASSSSGGDYNEQFF
TRBV5-5 - CASSDRSSYNEQFF
TRBV7-8 few CASSLSLQIYEQYF
TRBV30 - CAWTRDYQDTQYF
TRBV19 - CASSDRRRTEAFF
TRBV6-1 - CASSGSGSYEQYF
TRBV5-1 - CASSFPSGAGELFF
TRBV9 - CASSVGQVGTEAFF
TRBV15 - CATSRTRDRNNEQFF